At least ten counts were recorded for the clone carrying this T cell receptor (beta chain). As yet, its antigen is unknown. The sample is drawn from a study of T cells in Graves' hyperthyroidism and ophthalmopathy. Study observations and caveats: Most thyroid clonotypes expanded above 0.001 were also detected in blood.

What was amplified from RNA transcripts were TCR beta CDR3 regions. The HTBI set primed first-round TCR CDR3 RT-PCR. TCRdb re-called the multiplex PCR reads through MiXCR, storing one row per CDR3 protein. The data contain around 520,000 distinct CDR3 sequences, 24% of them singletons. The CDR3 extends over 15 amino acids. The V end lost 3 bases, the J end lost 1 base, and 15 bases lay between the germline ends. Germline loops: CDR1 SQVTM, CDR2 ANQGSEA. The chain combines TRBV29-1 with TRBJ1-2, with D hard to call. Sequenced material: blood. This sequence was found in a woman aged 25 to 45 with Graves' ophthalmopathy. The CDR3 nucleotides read TGCAGCGTTGACTCACTCCCGGGATATAACTATGGCTACACCTTC. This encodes CSVDSLPGYNYGYTF.